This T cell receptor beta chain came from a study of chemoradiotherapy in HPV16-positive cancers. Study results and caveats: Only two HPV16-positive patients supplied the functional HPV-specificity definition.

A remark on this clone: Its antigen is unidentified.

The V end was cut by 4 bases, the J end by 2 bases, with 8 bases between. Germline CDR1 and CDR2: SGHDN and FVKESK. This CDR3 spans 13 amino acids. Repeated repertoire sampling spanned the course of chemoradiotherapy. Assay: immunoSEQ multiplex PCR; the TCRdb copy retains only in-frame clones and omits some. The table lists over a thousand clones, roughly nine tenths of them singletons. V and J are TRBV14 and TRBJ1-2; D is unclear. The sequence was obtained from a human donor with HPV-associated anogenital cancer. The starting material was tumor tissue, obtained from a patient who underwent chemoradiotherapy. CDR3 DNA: TGTGCCAGCAGCCTCCAGGCGAACTATGGCTACACCTTC. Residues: CASSLQANYGYTF.